The present T cell receptor (beta chain) was sequenced within a study of post-analysis software for immune sequencing data. Carried by the TCR beta cDNA libraries were unique molecular identifiers. From around 1 to 10 million T cells, roughly 530,000 cDNA molecules were obtained. TCRdb independently ran MiXCR on the PCR reads; one entry per CDR3 protein. The sample holds hundreds of thousands of distinct CDR3 sequences, around 40% seen once. As concerns this clonotype: Its antigen is currently unknown.

Study-level findings and limits: Co-batched samples clustered tightly together by F measure. Controls significantly exceeded multiple sclerosis patients in normalized Chao1 diversity. Four or five TRBV segments were significantly more frequent in patients than in controls. TRBV5-6, TRBV5-1 and TRBV20-1 were among these segments.

Germline CDR1 reads MNHEY; CDR2 reads SVGEGT. Unmatched junction bases numbered 9, after V lost 6 bases and J lost 5 bases. This CDR3 has 14 amino acids. Material: blood. The rearrangement links TRBV6-2 or TRBV6-3 to TRBJ2-5; 7 bases line up with TRBD1. This clonotype was sampled from a girl between 5 and 17 years old with multiple sclerosis. The DNA of the CDR3 is TGTGCCAGCAGGGAACAGTGGGGACAGGAGACCCAGTACTTC. This encodes CASREQWGQETQYF.